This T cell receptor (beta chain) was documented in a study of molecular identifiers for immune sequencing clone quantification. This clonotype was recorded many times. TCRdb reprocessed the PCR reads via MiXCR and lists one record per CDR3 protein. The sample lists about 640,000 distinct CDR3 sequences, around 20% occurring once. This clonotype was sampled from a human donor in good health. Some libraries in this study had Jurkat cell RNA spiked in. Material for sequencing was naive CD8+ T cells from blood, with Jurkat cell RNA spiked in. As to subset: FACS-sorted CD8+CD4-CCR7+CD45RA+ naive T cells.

The CDR3 loop reads CSVEEAGKLNTEAFF. As DNA, the CDR3 is TGCAGCGTTGAAGAGGCAGGAAAACTGAACACTGAAGCTTTCTTT. The chain employs TRBV29-1 and TRBJ1-1; no clear D gene. V was pared by 0 bases and J by 0 bases, with 11 bases between. Germline CDR1 and CDR2: SQVTM and ANQGSEA. CDR3 length: 15 amino acids.